These 11 T cell receptor beta chains were sequenced from one sample in a study of blood T cell repertoires in COVID-19. Using immunoSEQ multiplex PCR, the repertoire was profiled, and TCRdb retains in-frame clones only, with some absent. The sample contains 400,000 to 450,000 clones, 85% to 90% of which appear only once. The sample consisted of PBMCs or T cells enriched from blood (not recorded which). The receptors were gathered from a man in his thirties or forties who had recovered from COVID-19.

CDR3 DNA: TGTGCCAGCAGCTTAGATTATCCGGGTTTGATCGGAAACACCATATATTTT. Its translation: CASSLDYPGLIGNTIYF. The chain recombines TRBV11-2 with TRBJ1-3; D is unclear. Germline loops: CDR1 SGHAT, CDR2 FQNNGV. This CDR3 has 17 residues. V lost 0 bases and J lost 4, with 16 bases in between.

The chain combines TRBV2 with TRBJ1-2, with no clear D. CDR1 and CDR2 from the germline V gene are SNHLY and FYNNEI. The ends were cut back, 6 bases at V and 3 bases at J, with 14 bases in the middle. This CDR3 is 14 amino acids long. For the CDR3, the DNA is TGTGCCAGCAGCGAGAGGCCCTCCGACTATGGCTACACCTTC. It is translated as CASSERPSDYGYTF.

V usage is TRBV30 and J usage is TRBJ1-1; D not resolved. Germline assignment: CDR1 GTSNPN and CDR2 SVGIG (reference sequence). Trimming removed 3 bases at V and 0 bases at J, with 23 bases between. This CDR3 has 18 amino acids. CDR3 sequence: CAWSGWGVEDVMNTEAFF. The CDR3 region has the DNA TGTGCCTGGAGCGGTTGGGGAGTGGAGGATGTAATGAACACTGAAGCTTTCTTT.

The V gene is TRBV27, the J gene TRBJ1-6, with D hard to call. CDR3 size: 18 residues. Deletions cut 5 bases from V and 1 base from J, with 18 bases between. Germline V gene lookup returns CDR1 MNHEY and CDR2 SMNVEV (reference sequence). In DNA form, the CDR3 reads TGTGCCAGCAGTAGCCCTATACAGTTTGGGTCCTATAATTCACCCCTCCACTTT. It yields the protein CASSSPIQFGSYNSPLHF.

The CDR3 DNA reads as TGCAGCGTCGTCCGGTCCGGGGTCGGCTACACCTTC. As protein: CSVVRSGVGYTF. The J gene is TRBJ1-2, the V gene TRBV29-1; D is unresolved. Trimming removed 6 bases at V and 8 bases at J, with 16 bases between. Germline V gives CDR1 SQVTM, CDR2 ANQGSEA. This CDR3 contains 12 residues.

The rearrangement joins TRBV14 to TRBJ2-5; D call uncertain. CDR3 length: 14 residues. CDR1 is SGHDN and CDR2 is FVKESK in the germline V gene. Trimming removed 1 base from V and 2 bases from J, with 8 bases in between. The CDR3 sequence: CASSQGAAQETQYF. The CDR3, as DNA: TGTGCCAGCAGCCAAGGGGCAGCACAAGAGACCCAGTACTTC.

The chain joins TRBV5-1 to TRBJ1-4, with 7 nucleotides matching TRBD1. After removal of 7 bases from V and 3 bases from J, the junction contained 6 bases not matched to a gene. This CDR3 has 14 amino acids. CDR1 SGHRS and CDR2 YFSETQ come from the germline V gene. The CDR3 reads CASGQDGSNEKLFF. As DNA, the CDR3 is TGCGCCAGCGGACAGGACGGATCTAATGAAAAACTGTTTTTT.

The rearrangement links TRBV19 to TRBJ1-1, with TRBD1 matching over 7 bases. The CDR3 contains 16 residues. Germline V gene data show CDR1 as LNHDA and CDR2 as SQIVND (reference sequence). V trimming: 2 bases; J trimming: 5 bases; junction bases outside the gene matches: 11. CDR3 loop: CASSISEGRGWTEAFF. The CDR3 DNA reads TGTGCCAGTAGTATATCCGAGGGCAGGGGGTGGACTGAAGCTTTCTTT.

The J gene is TRBJ2-7, the V gene TRBV9; TRBD1 aligns across 9 bases. Germline V CDR1 and CDR2: SGDLS, YYNGEE. This CDR3 is 16 amino acids long. With 4 bases clipped from V and 1 base from J, the junction kept 9 bases outside the gene matches. This CDR3 is CASSPGQGKGSYEQYF. CDR3 in DNA: TGTGCCAGCAGCCCTGGACAGGGGAAAGGATCCTACGAGCAGTACTTC.

This chain joins TRBV6-1 and TRBJ2-1; a weak D match, TRBD2 (5 bases). The CDR3 runs to 16 residues. Trimming cost V 4 bases and J 0 bases, with 13 bases left between them. The germline V gene has CDR1 MNHNS and CDR2 SASEGT. CDR3 sequence reads: CASSGSGQSSYNEQFF. CDR3 DNA sequence: TGTGCCAGCAGTGGGAGCGGCCAGAGCTCCTACAATGAGCAGTTCTTC.

The gene calls are TRBV28 and TRBJ2-7, with 7 bases fitting TRBD1. The ends lost 6 bases at V and 0 bases at J; junction bases unmatched: 2. Germline CDR1 is MDHEN and CDR2 is SYDVKM. There are 13 residues in the CDR3. CDR3 DNA sequence: TGTGCCAGCAGGTGGGACAGCTCCTACGAGCAGTACTTC. Encoded protein: CASRWDSSYEQYF.